Listed here is a single TCR beta chain. This sample stems from a study of blood T cell repertoires in COVID-19. The CDR3 runs to 13 residues. V trimming: 3 bases; J trimming: 5 bases; junction bases outside the gene matches: 3. Germline V gene sequence: CDR1 MNHEY, CDR2 SMNVEV (reference sequence). Here immunoSEQ multiplex PCR was the method, and the copy in TCRdb shows in-frame clones only, minus some. The table has about 190,000 clones, approximately 85% seen once. The receptor comes from a woman aged 70-85 years with active or convalescent COVID-19. The rearrangement uses TRBV27 and TRBJ1-1; 7 positions match TRBD1. The specimen was peripheral blood. CDR3 nucleotide sequence: TGTGCCAGCAGTTTCAGGGGGGTGACTGAAGCTTTCTTT. This gives the protein CASSFRGVTEAFF.